These 18 T cell receptor beta chains were sequenced from one sample in a study of T-cell reconstitution after alpha-beta-depleted transplantation in children. The study's findings and limits: Reportedly, alpha-beta T cells present about two months post-transplant originated from several hundred expanded clones of graft origin.

The antigens of these receptors remain unknown. Preparation of the TCRbeta library involved a method that used unique molecular identifiers. TCRdb passed the PCR reads through MiXCR, listing each CDR3 protein once. The sample includes around 30,000 distinct CDR3 sequences, approximately 6.9% seen only once; the top ten take under 30%. The sample here was peripheral blood, taken 60 days after TCRalphabeta/CD19-depleted stem cell transplant. All receptors derive from a child less than two years old who had a stem cell transplant for acute myeloid leukemia, so the T cells may come from the graft donor.

This clonotype was recorded at least ten times. V gene TRBV12-3 or TRBV12-4 combines with J gene TRBJ2-2, with 13 bases that match TRBD2. The J segment lost 6 bases and the V segment lost 4 bases, leaving 2 bases of the junction unmatched. The CDR3 has 15 residues. The CDR3 DNA reads TGTGCCAGCAGTTGGACTAGCGGGGGTGCCGGGGAGCTGTTTTTT. This codes for CASSWTSGGAGELFF.

This clonotype was seen repeatedly, ten times or more. This chain links TRBV20-1 with TRBJ2-3; 15 nucleotides line up with TRBD2. After removal of 3 bases from V and 1 base from J, the junction contained 11 bases not matched to a gene. The CDR3 extends over 19 amino acids. Germline V gene lookup returns CDR1 DFQATT and CDR2 SNEGSKA (reference sequence). The chain's CDR3 is CSASGLGLAGGPGTDTQYF. The CDR3 bases are TGCAGTGCTAGTGGGCTTGGACTAGCGGGGGGGCCGGGCACAGATACGCAGTATTTT.

This clonotype was found many times. The V call is TRBV5-4, the J call TRBJ1-1; TRBD1 might be the D (5 bases). The germline V and J ends were trimmed by 0 bases and 6 bases, with 9 bases remaining between them. The germline CDR1 and CDR2 sequences are SGHNT and YYREEE (reference sequence). This CDR3 region has 13 residues. The chain's CDR3 is CASSLAVGAEAFF. CDR3 in DNA: TGTGCCAGCAGCTTGGCGGTGGGGGCTGAAGCTTTCTTT.

This clonotype has at least ten counts. The CDR3 region is CASSVDGPGEGYTF. DNA of the CDR3: TGTGCCAGCAGCGTAGACGGGCCGGGAGAAGGCTACACCTTC. The rearrangement links TRBV9 to TRBJ1-2, with D hard to call. The V and J ends lost 0 bases and 8 bases respectively, with 14 bases between them. The CDR3 extends over 14 amino acids. Germline CDR1 is SGDLS and CDR2 is YYNGEE.

This clonotype was picked up many times. The chain links TRBV4-3 to TRBJ2-1, with 8 bases fitting TRBD2. The CDR3 length is 15 residues. Germline V gene sequence: CDR1 LGHNA, CDR2 YSLEER. Germline trimming cut 5 bases from V and 2 bases from J; bases unmatched to any gene: 5. Here the CDR3 reads CASSFRTSPYNEQFF. The CDR3 DNA follows: TGCGCCAGCAGCTTTAGGACTAGCCCCTACAATGAGCAGTTCTTC.

This clonotype was observed once. The chain carries TRBV4-3 and TRBJ2-4; D gene ambiguous. Germline V gene lookup returns CDR1 LGHNA and CDR2 YSLEER. V was pared by 1 base and J by 7 bases, with 14 bases between. The CDR3 is 15 residues long. The CDR3, as DNA: TGCGCCAGCAGCCAAGCCCAGTGGGATGGTAACATTCAGTACTTC. Its protein product is CASSQAQWDGNIQYF.

The table lists this clonotype with many counts. The V gene is TRBV28, the J gene TRBJ2-3, with TRBD2 matching over 10 bases. Germline V gives CDR1 MDHEN, CDR2 SYDVKM. The V and J ends lost 6 bases and 2 bases, in that order; junction bases with no gene match: 5. The CDR3 has 15 residues. CDR3 nucleotides: TGTGCCAGCAGATCCGGGACTAGCGTCACAGATACGCAGTATTTT. Its protein product is CASRSGTSVTDTQYF. Based on the CDR3 plus reference TRBV28 and TRBJ2-3, the full variable domain is DVKVTQSSRYLVKRTGEKVFLECVQDMDHENMFWYRQDPGLGLRLIYFSYDVKMKEKGDIPEGYSVSREKKERFSLILESASTNQTSMYLCASRSGTSVTDTQYFGPGTRLTVL.

The table lists this clonotype with many counts. The gene calls are TRBV2 and TRBJ1-6, with 7 bases matching TRBD1. CDR1 and CDR2 (germline): SNHLY, FYNNEI. This CDR3 region has 14 residues. V lost 7 bases and J lost 6; bases outside the gene matches: 6. The CDR3 DNA is TGTGCCAGCATGAAGGACAGGCCTAATTCACCCCTCCACTTT. This codes for CASMKDRPNSPLHF.

This clonotype was counted a few times. The chain is built from TRBV20-1 and TRBJ2-7; a weak D match, TRBD2 (5 bases). V was clipped by 2 bases and J by 6 bases, with 17 bases between them. The CDR3 is 14 residues long. CDR1 and CDR2 from the germline V gene are DFQATT and SNEGSKA (reference sequence). CDR3 region: CSARKRAQRGEQYF. CDR3 sequence (DNA): TGCAGTGCTAGAAAGAGGGCTCAACGGGGCGAGCAGTACTTC.

This clonotype was recorded at least ten times. The chain links TRBV12-3 or TRBV12-4 to TRBJ1-3; 7 bases align to TRBD1. J was trimmed by 7 bases and V by 6 bases; bases with no gene match: 6. The CDR3 extends over 13 amino acids. The DNA for the CDR3 is TGTGCCAGCAGCCAACAGGGGCGGAACACCATATATTTT. Residues: CASSQQGRNTIYF.

As for this clonotype: This could be a read error, since a much larger clone is one nucleotide away. CDR3 amino acids: CASSYRRGLNTEAFF. The DNA for the CDR3 is TGTGCCAGCAGCTATCGGAGGGGGTTGAACACTGAAGCTTTCTTT. The genes are TRBV11-2 and TRBJ1-1; a possible D gene is TRBD1 (6 bases). CDR3 size: 15 residues. V was pared by 4 bases and J by 0 bases, with 12 bases between. Germline lookup yields CDR1 SGHAT and CDR2 FQNNGV.

The table lists this clonotype with many counts. This chain joins TRBV7-9 and TRBJ2-7; 8 bases are a match to TRBD1. In germline, CDR1 is SEHNR, CDR2 FQNEAQ (reference sequence). V dropped 5 bases and J dropped 3; count of bases not matched to a gene: 12. The CDR3 is made up of 16 amino acids. This chain's CDR3 is CASSPLKGTGFYEQYF. The CDR3 DNA follows: TGTGCCAGCAGCCCACTCAAAGGGACAGGTTTCTACGAGCAGTACTTC.

The sample holds many counts of this clonotype. The chain couples TRBV28 to TRBJ2-7; D may be TRBD1 (6 bases). The germline gives CDR1 MDHEN, CDR2 SYDVKM. Trimming took 7 bases from V and 4 from J, leaving 14 bases between them. This CDR3 contains 13 residues. CDR3 nucleotide sequence: TGTGCCAGCACTCCCGAGAGGGGGTACGAGCAGTACTTC. It specifies CASTPERGYEQYF.

This clonotype was observed many times. The V gene is TRBV24-1, the J gene TRBJ2-7; 7 positions match TRBD2. Germline V CDR1 and CDR2: KGHDR, SFDVKD. V lost 4 bases, J lost 3 bases, and 5 bases stayed unmatched. This CDR3 region has 14 residues. Written as DNA, the CDR3 is TGTGCCACCAGTGACCTTTCTAGCGGCTACGAGCAGTACTTC. Amino acids: CATSDLSSGYEQYF.

This clonotype was detected only a few times. J is TRBJ2-5 and V is TRBV7-6, with TRBD2 matching over 9 bases. Germline values: CDR1 SGHVS, CDR2 FNYEAQ. The J segment lost 2 bases and the V segment lost 1 base, leaving 2 bases of the junction unmatched. The CDR3 is made up of 15 amino acids. This CDR3 reads CASSLGAGGQETQYF. The CDR3 coding sequence is TGTGCCAGCAGCTTAGGAGCGGGGGGTCAAGAGACCCAGTACTTC. Using reference TRBV7-6 and TRBJ2-5 for the parts outside the CDR3, the full variable domain is GAGVSQSPRYKVTKRGQDVALRCDPISGHVSLYWYRQALGQGPEFLTYFNYEAQQDKSGLPNDRFSAERPEGSISTLTIQRTEQRDSAMYRCASSLGAGGQETQYFGPGTRLLVL.

This clonotype was observed many times. The chain uses TRBV10-3 and TRBJ2-7; 7 nucleotides line up with TRBD2. V was pared by 5 bases and J by 3 bases, with 10 bases of the junction left unmatched. The V gene's germline CDR1 is ENHRY and CDR2 SYGVKD. This CDR3 contains 15 residues. The CDR3 DNA reads as TGTGCCATCAGTTCCCCCCCTAGCGGAGACTACGAGCAGTACTTC. As protein: CAISSPPSGDYEQYF.

At least ten counts were recorded for this clonotype. The gene calls are TRBV13 and TRBJ1-1; 7 bases are a match to TRBD1. Per the germline V gene, CDR1 is PRHDT and CDR2 is FYEKMQ (reference sequence). V shed 3 bases and J 8 bases; nucleotides not matched to a gene: 12. This CDR3 is 15 amino acids long. The CDR3: CASSFDRERFKEAFF. DNA of the CDR3: TGTGCCAGCAGCTTCGACAGGGAGCGATTTAAGGAAGCTTTCTTT.

This clonotype occurred many times. V and J are TRBV25-1 and TRBJ1-5; D unclear. V was pared by 4 bases and J by 3 bases, with 4 bases between. The germline gives CDR1 MGHDK, CDR2 SYGVNS. There are 12 residues in the CDR3. The CDR3 DNA reads as TGTGCCAGCAGTGGGGACAATCAGCCCCAGCATTTT. Translation gives CASSGDNQPQHF.